The 18 T cell receptor beta chains in this list originate from one sample, sequenced in a study of CD8+ T cells in alopecia areata. After isolation, RNA underwent reverse transcription to generate cDNA as the sequencing template. Generated by immunoSEQ multiplex PCR, the TCRdb table keeps only in-frame clones and is missing some. Among some 100,000 clones, over 60% were seen once, and the ten largest hold roughly 3.1%. The specimen was CD4+ T cells sorted from blood. The receptors were sampled from a human donor in good health.

The chain joins TRBV5-1 to TRBJ2-7, with TRBD1 as a possible D gene (5 bases). CDR1 and CDR2 from the germline V gene are SGHRS and YFSETQ. V gave up 0 bases and J gave up 2 bases, with 9 bases separating them. The CDR3 runs 14 residues. As DNA, the CDR3 is TGCGCCAGCAGCTTGGTTACAGGAACCTACGAGCAGTACTTC. Protein product: CASSLVTGTYEQYF.

The gene calls are TRBV29-1 and TRBJ1-4; TRBD1 might be the D (5 bases). In germline, CDR1 is SQVTM, CDR2 ANQGSEA. The CDR3 runs 14 residues. V lost 1 base and J lost 10, with 16 bases in between. The CDR3, as DNA: TGCAGCGTTGAAGCCGCAGGGAGTGTCGGAAAACTGTTTTTT. This gives the protein CSVEAAGSVGKLFF.

The table lists this clone with a few counts. The rearrangement links TRBV7-9 to TRBJ2-3, with D unresolved. Germline CDR1 and CDR2: SEHNR and FQNEAQ (reference sequence). V was trimmed by 0 bases and J by 1 base, leaving 8 bases between them. This CDR3 comprises 15 residues. The CDR3 region is CASSLAPYRTDTQYF. CDR3 bases: TGTGCCAGCAGCTTAGCGCCCTACCGCACAGATACGCAGTATTTT.

V is TRBV4-1 and J is TRBJ2-1; tentatively, D is TRBD1 (5 bases). Trimming removed 0 bases from V and 9 bases from J, with 9 bases in between. The CDR3 runs to 13 residues. CDR1 is MGHRA, CDR2 YSYEKL, per germline. CDR3 DNA sequence: TGCGCCAGCAGCCAAGACATAAGGGGTGAGCAGTTCTTC. Amino acid sequence: CASSQDIRGEQFF.

As for this clone: This sample includes further DNA sequences coding for the same CDR3. The chain links TRBV30 to TRBJ2-1; maybe TRBD2 (5 bases). Between the trimmed V and J ends, which lost 0 bases and 7 bases, there was a span of 7 bases. The CDR3 extends over 12 amino acids. Germline V CDR1 and CDR2: GTSNPN, SVGIG (reference sequence). In nucleotides, the CDR3 is TGTGCCTGGAGTGTACGCGGGAATGAGCAGTTCTTC. This translates into CAWSVRGNEQFF.

This clone has at least ten counts. The chain employs TRBV11-1 and TRBJ2-5, with D hard to call. The CDR3 is 14 residues long. V was trimmed by 2 bases and J by 2 bases, leaving 9 bases between them. Germline CDR1 is SGHAT and CDR2 is FQDESV (reference sequence). The chain's CDR3 is CASSLTFLQETQYF. The CDR3 DNA reads TGTGCCAGCAGCTTAACGTTCCTACAAGAGACCCAGTACTTC. The full variable domain, completed using reference TRBV11-1 and TRBJ2-5, is EAEVAQSPRYKITEKSQAVAFWCDPISGHATLYWYRQILGQGPELLVQFQDESVVDDSQLPKDRFSAERLKGVDSTLKIQPAELGDSAMYLCASSLTFLQETQYFGPGTRLLVL.

A word on this clone: This same CDR3 is encoded by further DNA sequences in the sample. This chain joins TRBV4-1 and TRBJ1-1, with no clear D. CDR3 length: 14 residues. The V and J ends lost 1 base and 0 bases respectively, with 6 bases between them. Germline V gene lookup returns CDR1 MGHRA and CDR2 YSYEKL. Here the CDR3 DNA reads TGCGCCAGCAGCCAAGGCCTGTTGAACACTGAAGCTTTCTTT. Its protein product is CASSQGLLNTEAFF.

The V and J genes are TRBV10-3 and TRBJ1-5; no reliable D call. Per germline, CDR1 ENHRY and CDR2 SYGVKD. V lost 1 base and J lost 1, with 5 bases in between. This CDR3 has 14 residues. CDR3 amino acids: CAISEYESNQPQHF. The CDR3 nucleotides read TGTGCCATCAGTGAGTACGAAAGCAATCAGCCCCAGCATTTT.

J is TRBJ2-3 and V is TRBV5-4; 13 bases align to TRBD2. The CDR3 consists of 15 residues. Germline-derived CDR1 and CDR2 are SGHNT and YYREEE (reference sequence). V was pared by 4 bases and J by 3 bases, with 2 bases of the junction left unmatched. In DNA, the CDR3 is TGTGCCAGCAGCCGGGGACTAGCGGGGACAGATACGCAGTATTTT. Protein sequence: CASSRGLAGTDTQYF.

The chain recombines TRBV29-1 with TRBJ1-6, with TRBD1 identical over 9 bases. The trim removed 5 bases at V and 7 bases at J, leaving 9 bases unmatched. From germline, CDR1 is SQVTM and CDR2 ANQGSEA. This CDR3 is 15 amino acids long. CDR3 loop: CSVRIGGQGNSPLHF. CDR3 sequence (DNA): TGCAGCGTTAGGATCGGGGGACAGGGCAATTCACCCCTCCACTTT.

This clone was found a few times. The V call is TRBV29-1, the J call TRBJ2-5, with D tentatively TRBD1 (5 bases). This CDR3 has 12 residues. CDR1 SQVTM and CDR2 ANQGSEA come from the germline V gene. Between the trimmed V and J ends, which lost 4 bases and 5 bases, there was a span of 11 bases. CDR3 amino acids: CSVARGMETQYF. CDR3 bases: TGCAGCGTTGCAAGGGGTATGGAGACCCAGTACTTC.

The V gene is TRBV4-1, the J gene TRBJ2-6; 11 bases match TRBD1. Germline V CDR1 and CDR2: MGHRA, YSYEKL. This CDR3 is built from 18 residues. Losses at the gene ends were 5 bases for V and 2 bases for J; bases not matched to a gene: 8. The CDR3 region has the DNA TGCGCCAGCAGCAAGGGACAGGGGGACTTGGCTGGGGCCAACGTCCTGACTTTC. Translated: CASSKGQGDLAGANVLTF.

This clone was counted at least ten times. This rearrangement joins TRBV4-2 to TRBJ2-1, with no clear D. This CDR3 is 18 amino acids long. V was shortened by 0 bases and J by 8 bases, with 23 bases between the two germline ends. CDR1 is LGHNA, CDR2 YNFKEQ, per germline. Written as DNA, the CDR3 is TGTGCCAGCAGCCAAGATAGGCTCCCCGGACCGTCCCGTGATGAGCAGTTCTTC. It yields the protein CASSQDRLPGPSRDEQFF.

The V and J genes are TRBV4-1 and TRBJ1-5, with unresolved D. This CDR3 has 16 amino acids. The germline V gene has CDR1 MGHRA and CDR2 YSYEKL. Trimming removed 1 base at V and 0 bases at J, with 10 bases between. CDR3 in amino acids: CASSQGASFSNQPQHF. The CDR3, as DNA: TGCGCCAGCAGCCAAGGCGCCAGCTTTAGCAATCAGCCCCAGCATTTT.

This chain uses TRBV27 with TRBJ2-3; D gene uncertain. Germline lookup yields CDR1 MNHEY and CDR2 SMNVEV (reference sequence). The CDR3 is made up of 14 amino acids. V dropped 2 bases and J dropped 5 bases, with 11 bases sitting between them. The CDR3 reads CASSLVGRGDTQYF. CDR3 nucleotide sequence: TGTGCCAGCAGTTTAGTCGGCAGAGGAGATACGCAGTATTTT.

The table lists this clone with a count of one. V gene TRBV29-1 combines with J gene TRBJ1-5; D uncertain. Germline V lookup: CDR1 SQVTM, CDR2 ANQGSEA. V dropped 3 bases and J dropped 0 bases, with 6 bases sitting between them. The CDR3 length is 13 residues. The CDR3 is CSVDTGSNQPQHF. CDR3 DNA: TGCAGCGTTGATACGGGTAGCAATCAGCCCCAGCATTTT. The complete variable domain, with remaining parts taken from reference TRBV29-1 and TRBJ1-5, reads SAVISQKPSRDICQRGTSLTIQCQVDSQVTMMFWYRQQPGQSLTLIATANQGSEATYESGFVIDKFPISRPNLTFSTLTVSNMSPEDSSIYLCSVDTGSNQPQHFGDGTRLSIL.

The chain carries TRBV5-1 and TRBJ1-2, with a weak D call TRBD1 (6 bases). The V gene lost 4 bases and the J gene lost 5 bases, with 15 bases spanning the gap. CDR1 is SGHRS and CDR2 is YFSETQ in the germline V gene. CDR3 length: 14 residues. This chain's CDR3 is CASSPGQFPYGYTF. CDR3 nucleotides: TGCGCCAGCAGCCCTGGACAGTTTCCTTATGGCTACACCTTC.

The genes are TRBV30 and TRBJ2-3, with 7 nucleotides matching TRBD2. J was trimmed by 5 bases and V by 0 bases; bases with no gene match: 8. The germline CDR1 and CDR2 sequences are GTSNPN and SVGIG (reference sequence). The CDR3 spans 15 residues. The chain's CDR3 is CAWSVQAGRGDTQYF. The CDR3 DNA sequence: TGTGCCTGGAGTGTACAAGCGGGGCGGGGAGATACGCAGTATTTT.